This passage covers 26 T cell receptor beta chains from one sample sequenced in a study of cytomegalovirus exposure and HLA in healthy donors (dated by TCRdb to about 2017). Library prep was done by the immunoSEQ multiplex PCR assay. The multiplex PCR relied on a mix of 60 forward primers for TCR Vbeta segments and 13 reverse primers for TCR Jbeta segments. This is the immuneACCESS table as TCRdb keeps it, with only in-frame sequences that have V and J called. A part of the clones is gone; compared with another copy, unresolved V genes explain less than half, and the rest is unexplained. This sample has more than 100,000 clones in its table, and around nine tenths of those were observed once. Together, the top ten hold more than 4.5% of the sample. The source material was PBMCs. These receptors were collected from a woman in her twenties or thirties in good health and CMV-seronegative.

V and J are TRBV30 and TRBJ2-3, with 7 nucleotides matching TRBD2. CDR1 and CDR2 (germline): GTSNPN, SVGIG (reference sequence). Trimming removed 0 bases from V and 0 bases from J; junction bases left unmatched: 9. The length of the CDR3 is 17 residues. CDR3 coding DNA: TGTGCCTGGAGTGTGTGGTGGGGGGGTGGGAGCACAGATACGCAGTATTTT. Its protein is CAWSVWWGGGSTDTQYF.

The rearrangement links TRBV7-9 to TRBJ1-1; tentatively, D is TRBD1 (6 bases). Looked up from germline, CDR1 is SEHNR and CDR2 is FQNEAQ (reference sequence). V lost 3 bases, J lost 9 bases, and 11 bases lay in between. This CDR3 spans 12 amino acids. The CDR3 nucleotides are TGTGCCAGCAGCTTGCGGGGGCGCAAAGCTTTCTTT. Encoded protein: CASSLRGRKAFF.

The CDR3 reads CASSLTTVGATTLGNEQFF. The CDR3 bases are TGCGCCAGCAGCTTGACCACGGTTGGTGCGACTACCCTGGGGAATGAGCAGTTCTTC. The J gene is TRBJ2-1, the V gene TRBV5-1; D perhaps matches TRBD2 (5 bases). The ends were cut back, 1 base at V and 7 bases at J, with 27 bases in the middle. The CDR3 has 19 residues. CDR1 is SGHRS, CDR2 YFSETQ, per germline.

The chain is built from TRBV28 and TRBJ2-7; 9 positions agree with TRBD2. J gave up 2 bases and V 2 bases, and 10 bases lay outside the gene matches. CDR1 and CDR2 from the germline V gene are MDHEN and SYDVKM. The CDR3 loop spans 17 amino acids. CDR3 bases: TGTGCCAGCAGTTTAACGGCTAGCGGGGTTTGGCCCTACGAGCAGTACTTC. Translation gives CASSLTASGVWPYEQYF.

The chain recombines TRBV7-9 with TRBJ1-2, with TRBD1 identical over 9 bases. This CDR3 comprises 16 residues. Germline assignment: CDR1 SEHNR and CDR2 FQNEAQ (reference sequence). V trimming: 5 bases; J trimming: 2 bases; junction bases outside the gene matches: 9. CDR3 in DNA: TGTGCCAGCAGCCTCAGGAGGACAGGGGTAAACTATGGCTACACCTTC. Translating it yields CASSLRRTGVNYGYTF.

In regard to this clone: A junction boundary mismatches the germline segment, possibly from a read error. The chain employs TRBV7-9 and TRBJ1-1; D unresolved. CDR1 and CDR2 from the germline V gene are SEHNR and FQNEAQ (reference sequence). The CDR3 totals 14 residues. For the CDR3, the DNA is TGTTCCAGCAGCTTAGCGGAGGGAATCACTGAAGCTTTCTTT. This codes for CSSSLAEGITEAFF.

This chain joins TRBV27 and TRBJ1-2; 12 nucleotides agree with TRBD1. This CDR3 region has 16 residues. CDR1 and CDR2 from the germline V gene are MNHEY and SMNVEV (reference sequence). With 6 bases clipped from V and 6 bases from J, the junction kept 11 bases outside the gene matches. As DNA, the CDR3 is TGTGCCAGCAGGGAGGACCGGGACAGGGGGCTTCATGGCTACACCTTC. It translates to CASREDRDRGLHGYTF.

V gene TRBV5-1 combines with J gene TRBJ2-7; TRBD1 matches 7 bases. With V trimmed by 1 base and J by 0 bases, 4 bases remained unmatched. Germline-derived CDR1 and CDR2 are SGHRS and YFSETQ. There are 15 residues in the CDR3. CDR3 nucleotides: TGCGCCAGCAGCTTGCCGTCAGGGGGCTCCTACGAGCAGTACTTC. Its translation: CASSLPSGGSYEQYF.

This clone was counted once. The gene calls are TRBV7-9 and TRBJ2-7, with 8 bases that match TRBD2. Per the germline V gene, CDR1 is SEHNR and CDR2 is FQNEAQ (reference sequence). The CDR3 runs 14 residues. V dropped 2 bases and J dropped 7; count of bases not matched to a gene: 7. CDR3 bases: TGTGCCAGCAGCTTATGGGACGGGAGGGGAGAGCAGTACTTC. As protein: CASSLWDGRGEQYF.

The chain carries TRBV29-1 and TRBJ2-5; D possibly corresponds to TRBD2 (5 bases). The CDR3 runs to 11 residues. Per the germline V gene, CDR1 is SQVTM and CDR2 is ANQGSEA. Trimming shortened V by 4 bases and J by 2 bases, and 5 bases separated the two germline ends. The CDR3 is CSVGTQETQYF. The CDR3, as DNA: TGCAGCGTTGGGACTCAAGAGACCCAGTACTTC. Full variable domain (remainder filled in from reference TRBV29-1 and TRBJ2-5): SAVISQKPSRDICQRGTSLTIQCQVDSQVTMMFWYRQQPGQSLTLIATANQGSEATYESGFVIDKFPISRPNLTFSTLTVSNMSPEDSSIYLCSVGTQETQYFGPGTRLLVL.

The chain links TRBV7-6 to TRBJ2-7; 8 bases fit TRBD1. The germline gives CDR1 SGHVS, CDR2 FNYEAQ. The J segment lost 0 bases and the V segment lost 2 bases, leaving 12 bases of the junction unmatched. This CDR3 is 18 amino acids long. CDR3 nucleotide sequence: TGTGCCAGCAGCTTAAGGACAGGGAAAAAAGACCTCTCCTACGAGCAGTACTTC. Translation gives CASSLRTGKKDLSYEQYF.

This sequence joins TRBV7-6 and TRBJ2-1, with 10 bases that match TRBD2. The CDR3 runs 15 residues. J lost 4 bases, V lost 0 bases, and 0 bases had no gene match. The germline CDR1 and CDR2 sequences are SGHVS and FNYEAQ. The CDR3 protein is CASSLASGGYNEQFF. CDR3 in DNA: TGTGCCAGCAGCTTAGCTAGCGGGGGGTACAATGAGCAGTTCTTC.

The J gene is TRBJ2-3, the V gene TRBV19; 8 positions agree with TRBD1. CDR3 length: 16 residues. Germline CDR1 LNHDA, CDR2 SQIVND (reference sequence). Trimming at V came to 1 base and at J to 2 bases, leaving 5 bases not matched to a gene. CDR3 coding DNA: TGTGCCAGTAGTATAGTCGGCAGGGGGCCCACAGATACGCAGTATTTT. Translating gives CASSIVGRGPTDTQYF. Supplemented by reference TRBV19 and TRBJ2-3, the full variable domain reads DGGITQSPKYLFRKEGQNVTLSCEQNLNHDAMYWYRQDPGQGLRLIYYSQIVNDFQKGDIAEGYSVSREKKESFPLTVTSAQKNPTAFYLCASSIVGRGPTDTQYFGPGTRLTVL.

The chain has TRBV15 and TRBJ1-2; 8 positions agree with TRBD1. V was pared by 4 bases and J by 4 bases, with 5 bases of the junction left unmatched. Looked up from germline, CDR1 is LNHNV and CDR2 is YYDKDF (reference sequence). This CDR3 has 14 residues. The CDR3 protein is CATSIAGGGYGYTF. The CDR3 DNA is TGTGCCACCAGCATCGCAGGGGGCGGCTATGGCTACACCTTC. The full variable domain, rest sourced from reference TRBV15 and TRBJ1-2, is DAMVIQNPRYQVTQFGKPVTLSCSQTLNHNVMYWYQQKSSQAPKLLFHYYDKDFNNEADTPDNFQSRRPNTSFCFLDIRSPGLGDTAMYLCATSIAGGGYGYTFGSGTRLTVV.

The chain uses TRBV15 and TRBJ2-1; 8 nucleotides line up with TRBD2. J gave up 10 bases and V 0 bases, and 8 bases lay outside the gene matches. CDR3 length equals 15 residues. Germline-derived CDR1 and CDR2 are LNHNV and YYDKDF (reference sequence). CDR3 residues: CATSRDSSGLREQFF. DNA of the CDR3: TGTGCCACCAGCAGAGATTCTAGCGGGTTGAGAGAGCAGTTCTTC.

J is TRBJ2-2 and V is TRBV6-5; D gene ambiguous. V was shortened by 7 bases and J by 1 base, with 10 bases between the two germline ends. This CDR3 is 14 amino acids long. Per the germline V gene, CDR1 is MNHEY and CDR2 is SVGAGI. CDR3 nucleotide sequence: TGTGCCAGCATATCCAGTCAGAACACCGGGGAGCTGTTTTTT. This sequence encodes CASISSQNTGELFF.

The V and J genes are TRBV12-2 and TRBJ2-7; the DNA was not used to check the table's D call, TRBD1. TRBV12-2 constitutes a pseudogene. CDR3 length equals 17 residues. The CDR3 region has the DNA TGTGCAAGTCGCTTAGGGGGGACAGGTCTACAGTCCTACGAGCAGTACTTC. The encoded protein is CASRLGGTGLQSYEQYF.

V usage is TRBV6-5 and J usage is TRBJ2-3; D is possibly TRBD2 (5 bases). The germline V gene has CDR1 MNHEY and CDR2 SVGAGI. The germline V and J ends were trimmed by 6 bases and 3 bases, with 16 bases remaining between them. This CDR3 has 15 residues. The CDR3 sequence: CASRSGSGGTDTQYF. The DNA of the CDR3 is TGTGCCAGCAGGTCGGGTTCAGGAGGAACAGATACGCAGTATTTT.

This clone was seen only a few times. The chain joins TRBV15 to TRBJ1-3; no definite D call. The length of the CDR3 is 13 residues. Germline V gives CDR1 LNHNV, CDR2 YYDKDF (reference sequence). Between the trimmed V and J ends, which lost 4 bases and 3 bases, there was a span of 7 bases. In nucleotides, the CDR3 is TGTGCCACCAGCATGAGTGGTGGAAACACCATATATTTT. Translated: CATSMSGGNTIYF.

The chain employs TRBV4-3 and TRBJ2-3; the match to TRBD2 covers 16 bases. CDR1 is LGHNA and CDR2 is YSLEER in the germline V gene. V lost 4 bases and J lost 5; bases outside the gene matches: 15. The CDR3 is 20 residues long. The CDR3 spells CASSRGRRGLAGGEVDTQYF. The CDR3 DNA reads as TGCGCCAGCAGCCGAGGGAGGAGGGGACTAGCGGGAGGGGAGGTAGATACGCAGTATTTT.

The chain recombines TRBV19 with TRBJ1-5, with 8 bases aligning to TRBD1. The CDR3 runs to 15 residues. In germline, CDR1 is LNHDA, CDR2 SQIVND (reference sequence). The J segment lost 6 bases and the V segment lost 3 bases, leaving 7 bases of the junction unmatched. For the CDR3, the DNA is TGTGCCAGTAGTATTGACCGGACAGGGCTTCAGCCCCAGCATTTT. Protein product: CASSIDRTGLQPQHF. Variable domain in full (rest from reference TRBV19 and TRBJ1-5): DGGITQSPKYLFRKEGQNVTLSCEQNLNHDAMYWYRQDPGQGLRLIYYSQIVNDFQKGDIAEGYSVSREKKESFPLTVTSAQKNPTAFYLCASSIDRTGLQPQHFGDGTRLSIL.

The table lists this clone with a few counts. This chain uses TRBV30 with TRBJ1-1; D might be TRBD1 (6 bases). Trimming stripped 3 bases from V and 11 bases from J, with 22 bases between. The CDR3 sequence is 14 residues long. Looked up from germline, CDR1 is GTSNPN and CDR2 is SVGIG (reference sequence). CDR3 sequence reads: CAWRTDSLQGKAFF. Here the CDR3 DNA reads TGTGCCTGGAGAACGGACAGTCTCCAGGGTAAGGCTTTCTTT.

The V call is TRBV4-3, the J call TRBJ1-2; 7 nucleotides align to TRBD1. This CDR3 has 17 residues. With 0 bases clipped from V and 4 bases from J, the junction kept 11 bases outside the gene matches. Germline CDR1 reads LGHNA; CDR2 reads YSLEER. The CDR3 loop is CASSQDLWDRRPYGYTF. In DNA form, the CDR3 reads TGCGCCAGCAGCCAAGATCTTTGGGACAGACGACCCTATGGCTACACCTTC.

This rearrangement joins TRBV19 to TRBJ2-1; a weak D match, TRBD2 (7 bases). The germline CDR1 and CDR2 sequences are LNHDA and SQIVND (reference sequence). V lost 3 bases and J 8 bases, leaving 17 bases between the germline ends. The CDR3 is made up of 15 amino acids. The chain's CDR3 is CASSIGFGGPDEQFF. The CDR3 region has the DNA TGTGCCAGTAGTATCGGCTTCGGGGGGCCCGATGAGCAGTTCTTC.

For the CDR3, the DNA is TGTGCCAGCAGCGTTTCAGGACTAGCCCCCAATGAGCAGTTCTTC. Its translation: CASSVSGLAPNEQFF. The rearrangement joins TRBV9 to TRBJ2-1; 8 bases are a match to TRBD2. CDR3 length equals 15 residues. Losses at the gene ends were 2 bases for V and 6 bases for J; bases not matched to a gene: 7. Germline V gene sequence: CDR1 SGDLS, CDR2 YYNGEE.

The chain carries TRBV7-9 and TRBJ2-1; the D gene is possibly TRBD2 (6 bases). CDR3 length: 13 amino acids. Trimming took 5 bases from V and 5 from J, leaving 10 bases between them. Germline V gene lookup returns CDR1 SEHNR and CDR2 FQNEAQ (reference sequence). The CDR3 DNA sequence: TGTGCCAGCAGCACGGGACTTCACAATGAGCAGTTCTTC. Residues: CASSTGLHNEQFF.